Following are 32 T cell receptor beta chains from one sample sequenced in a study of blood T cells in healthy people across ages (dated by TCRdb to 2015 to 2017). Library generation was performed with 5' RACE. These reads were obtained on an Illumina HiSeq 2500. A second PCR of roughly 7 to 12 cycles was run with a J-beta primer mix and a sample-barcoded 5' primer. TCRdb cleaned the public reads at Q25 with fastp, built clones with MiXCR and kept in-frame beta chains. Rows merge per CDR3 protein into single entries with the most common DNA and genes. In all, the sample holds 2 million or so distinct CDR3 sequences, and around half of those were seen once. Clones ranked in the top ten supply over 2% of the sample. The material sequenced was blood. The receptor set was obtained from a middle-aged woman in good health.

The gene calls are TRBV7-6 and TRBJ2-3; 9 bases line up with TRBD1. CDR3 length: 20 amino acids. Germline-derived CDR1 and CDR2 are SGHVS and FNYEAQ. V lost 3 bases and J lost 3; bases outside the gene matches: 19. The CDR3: CASSFPPSVTGGIGTDTQYF. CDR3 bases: TGTGCCAGCAGCTTCCCACCTTCGGTAACAGGGGGCATTGGGACAGATACGCAGTATTTT.

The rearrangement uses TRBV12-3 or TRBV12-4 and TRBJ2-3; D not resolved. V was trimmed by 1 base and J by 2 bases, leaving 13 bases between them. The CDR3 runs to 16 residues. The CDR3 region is CASSLVGPTHTDTQYF. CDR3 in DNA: TGTGCCAGCAGTTTAGTGGGTCCCACCCACACAGATACGCAGTATTTT.

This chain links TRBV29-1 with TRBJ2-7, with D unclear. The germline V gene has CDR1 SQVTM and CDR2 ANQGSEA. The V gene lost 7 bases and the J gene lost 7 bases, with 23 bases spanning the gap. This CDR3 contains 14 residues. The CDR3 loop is CSGRTGSPIPEQYF. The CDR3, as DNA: TGCAGCGGTCGAACTGGGTCCCCCATCCCTGAGCAGTACTTC.

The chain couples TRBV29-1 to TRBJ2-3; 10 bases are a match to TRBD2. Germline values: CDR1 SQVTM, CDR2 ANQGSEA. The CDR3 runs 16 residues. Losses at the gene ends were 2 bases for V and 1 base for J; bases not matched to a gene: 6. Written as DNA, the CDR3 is TGCAGCGTTGAACCTCTTCTAGCGGGAGGCACAGATACGCAGTATTTT. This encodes CSVEPLLAGGTDTQYF.

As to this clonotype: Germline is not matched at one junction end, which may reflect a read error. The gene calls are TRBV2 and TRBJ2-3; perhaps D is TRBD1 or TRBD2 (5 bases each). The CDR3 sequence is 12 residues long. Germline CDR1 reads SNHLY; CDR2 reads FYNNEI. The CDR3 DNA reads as TGTGCTAGCAGAGTGGACTGGGGCACGCAGTATTTT. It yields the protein CASRVDWGTQYF.

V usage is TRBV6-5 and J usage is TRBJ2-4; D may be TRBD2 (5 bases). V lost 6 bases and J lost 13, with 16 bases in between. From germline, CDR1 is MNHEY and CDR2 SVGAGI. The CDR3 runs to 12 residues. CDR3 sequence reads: CASRASDRGQYF. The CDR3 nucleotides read TGTGCCAGCAGAGCATCAGATCGCGGGCAGTACTTC.

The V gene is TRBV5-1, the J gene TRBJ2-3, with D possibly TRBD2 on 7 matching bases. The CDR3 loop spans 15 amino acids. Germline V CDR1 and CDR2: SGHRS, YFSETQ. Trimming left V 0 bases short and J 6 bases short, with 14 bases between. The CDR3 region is CASSLVVGGGDTQYF. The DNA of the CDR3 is TGCGCCAGCAGCTTGGTGGTAGGGGGGGGTGATACGCAGTATTTT.

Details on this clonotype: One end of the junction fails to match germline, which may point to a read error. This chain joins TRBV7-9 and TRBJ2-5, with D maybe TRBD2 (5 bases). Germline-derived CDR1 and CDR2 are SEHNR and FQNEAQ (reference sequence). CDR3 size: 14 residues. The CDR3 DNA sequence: TGTACCAGCAGCTTCCCGGGAACCCAAGAGACCCAGTACTTC. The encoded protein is CTSSFPGTQETQYF.

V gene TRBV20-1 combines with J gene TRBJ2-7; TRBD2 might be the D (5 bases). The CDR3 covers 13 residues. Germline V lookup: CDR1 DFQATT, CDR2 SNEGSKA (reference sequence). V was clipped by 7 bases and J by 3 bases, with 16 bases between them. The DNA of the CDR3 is TGCAGTGTTACCCCGGGGTTAGACTACGAGCAGTACTTC. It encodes CSVTPGLDYEQYF.

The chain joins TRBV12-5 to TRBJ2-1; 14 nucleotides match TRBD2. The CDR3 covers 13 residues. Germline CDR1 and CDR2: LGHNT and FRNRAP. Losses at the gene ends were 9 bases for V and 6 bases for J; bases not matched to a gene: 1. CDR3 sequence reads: CARTSGGVNEQFF. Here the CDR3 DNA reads TGTGCTAGGACTAGCGGGGGGGTCAATGAGCAGTTCTTC.

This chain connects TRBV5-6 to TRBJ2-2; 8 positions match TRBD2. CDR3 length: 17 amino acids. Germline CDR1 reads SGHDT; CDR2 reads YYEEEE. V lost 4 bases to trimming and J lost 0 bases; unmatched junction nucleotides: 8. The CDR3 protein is CASSPRPLAANTGELFF. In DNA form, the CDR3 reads TGTGCCAGCAGCCCCCGCCCACTAGCGGCGAACACCGGGGAGCTGTTTTTT. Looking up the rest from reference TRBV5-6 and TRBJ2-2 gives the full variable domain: DAGVTQSPTHLIKTRGQQVTLRCSPKSGHDTVSWYQQALGQGPQFIFQYYEEEERQRGNFPDRFSGHQFPNYSSELNVNALLLGDSALYLCASSPRPLAANTGELFFGEGSRLTVL.

CDR3 region: CSARGTGTGPGKSSYEQYF. The CDR3 nucleotides read TGCAGTGCTAGAGGCACCGGGACAGGGCCAGGAAAGAGCTCCTACGAGCAGTACTTC. The rearrangement joins TRBV20-1 to TRBJ2-7, with 9 bases lining up with TRBD1. After removal of 1 base from V and 0 bases from J, the junction contained 16 bases not matched to a gene. Germline CDR1 DFQATT, CDR2 SNEGSKA (reference sequence). The CDR3 is 19 residues long.

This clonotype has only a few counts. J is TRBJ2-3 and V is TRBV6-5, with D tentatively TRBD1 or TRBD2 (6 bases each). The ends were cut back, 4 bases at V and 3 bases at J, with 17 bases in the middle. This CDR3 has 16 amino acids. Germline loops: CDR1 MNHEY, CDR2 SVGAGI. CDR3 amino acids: CASSLSGASRTDTQYF. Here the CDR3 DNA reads TGTGCCAGCAGTTTGTCGGGGGCGTCCAGGACAGATACGCAGTATTTT.

CDR3: CSASRDILDEQYF. Here the CDR3 DNA reads TGCAGTGCTAGTCGGGACATTCTCGACGAGCAGTACTTC. This chain connects TRBV20-1 to TRBJ2-4, with D possibly TRBD1 on 6 matching bases. The DNA end is a closer match to TRBJ2-7, so the J assignment may be wrong. Per germline, CDR1 DFQATT and CDR2 SNEGSKA (reference sequence). The CDR3 has 13 residues.

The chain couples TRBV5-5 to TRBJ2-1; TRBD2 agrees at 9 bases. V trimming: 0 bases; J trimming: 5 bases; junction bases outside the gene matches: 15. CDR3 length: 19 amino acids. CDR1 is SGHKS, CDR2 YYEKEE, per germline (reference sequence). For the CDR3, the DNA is TGTGCCAGCAGCTTGGCCCTAGCGGGGTATCGTGGATCGAACAATGAGCAGTTCTTC. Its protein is CASSLALAGYRGSNNEQFF. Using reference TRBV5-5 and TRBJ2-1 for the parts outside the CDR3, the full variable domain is DAGVTQSPTHLIKTRGQQVTLRCSPISGHKSVSWYQQVLGQGPQFIFQYYEKEERGRGNFPDRFSARQFPNYSSELNVNALLLGDSALYLCASSLALAGYRGSNNEQFFGPGTRLTVL.

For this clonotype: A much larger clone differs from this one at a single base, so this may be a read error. CDR3 amino acids: CGARTSGGDDNEQFF. The CDR3 nucleotides are TGCGGCGCTCGGACTAGCGGGGGCGATGACAATGAGCAGTTCTTC. The chain has TRBV29-1 and TRBJ2-1; TRBD2 agrees at 13 bases. Germline CDR1 SQVTM, CDR2 ANQGSEA. CDR3 length: 15 residues.

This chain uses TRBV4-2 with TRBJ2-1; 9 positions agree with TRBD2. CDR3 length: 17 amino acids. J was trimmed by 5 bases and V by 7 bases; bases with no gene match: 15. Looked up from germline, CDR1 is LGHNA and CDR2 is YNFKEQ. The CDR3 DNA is TGTGCCAGCACTCTCGGGCGGAGCGGGGGGTCCGACAATGAGCAGTTCTTC. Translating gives CASTLGRSGGSDNEQFF.

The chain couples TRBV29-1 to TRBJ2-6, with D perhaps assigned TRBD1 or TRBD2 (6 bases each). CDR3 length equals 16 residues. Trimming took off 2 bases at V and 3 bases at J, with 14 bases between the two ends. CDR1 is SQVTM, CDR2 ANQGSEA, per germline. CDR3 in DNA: TGCAGCGTTGAAATCGTGGAGGGGGTTGGGGCCAACGTCCTGACTTTC. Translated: CSVEIVEGVGANVLTF.

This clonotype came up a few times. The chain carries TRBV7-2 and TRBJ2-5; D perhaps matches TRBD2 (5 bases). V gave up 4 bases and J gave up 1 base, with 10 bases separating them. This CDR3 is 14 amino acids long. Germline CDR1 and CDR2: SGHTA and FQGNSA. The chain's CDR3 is CASSSRLSQETQYF. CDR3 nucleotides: TGTGCCAGCAGCTCTCGACTATCCCAAGAGACCCAGTACTTC.

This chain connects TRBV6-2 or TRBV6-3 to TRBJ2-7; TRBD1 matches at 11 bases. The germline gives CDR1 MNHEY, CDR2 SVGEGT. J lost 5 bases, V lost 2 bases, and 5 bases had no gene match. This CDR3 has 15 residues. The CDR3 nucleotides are TGTGCCAGCAGTTACGATAGGACAGGGGGCGACGAGCAGTACTTC. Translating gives CASSYDRTGGDEQYF.

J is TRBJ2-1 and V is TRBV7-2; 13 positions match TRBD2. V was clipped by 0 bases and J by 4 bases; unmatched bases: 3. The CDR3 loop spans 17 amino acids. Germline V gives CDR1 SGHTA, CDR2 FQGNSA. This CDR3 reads CASSLATSGRVYNEQFF. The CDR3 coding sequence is TGTGCCAGCAGCTTAGCTACTAGCGGGAGGGTGTACAATGAGCAGTTCTTC. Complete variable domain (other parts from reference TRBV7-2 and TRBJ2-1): GAGVSQSPSNKVTEKGKDVELRCDPISGHTALYWYRQSLGQGLEFLIYFQGNSAPDKSGLPSDRFSAERTGGSVSTLTIQRTQQEDSAVYLCASSLATSGRVYNEQFFGPGTRLTVL.

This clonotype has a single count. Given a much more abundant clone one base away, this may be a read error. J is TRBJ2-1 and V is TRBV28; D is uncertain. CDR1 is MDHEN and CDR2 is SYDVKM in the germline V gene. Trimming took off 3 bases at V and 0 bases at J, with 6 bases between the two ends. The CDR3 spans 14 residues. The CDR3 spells CASSLYRSYNEQFF. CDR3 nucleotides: TGTGCCAGCAGTTTGTACCGCTCCTACAATGAGCAGTTCTTC.

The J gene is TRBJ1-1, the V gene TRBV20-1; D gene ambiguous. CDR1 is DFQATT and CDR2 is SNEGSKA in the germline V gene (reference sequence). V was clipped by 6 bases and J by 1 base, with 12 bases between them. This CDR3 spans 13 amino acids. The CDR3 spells CSAPAWENTEAFF. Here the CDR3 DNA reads TGCAGTGCCCCTGCTTGGGAGAACACTGAAGCTTTCTTT.

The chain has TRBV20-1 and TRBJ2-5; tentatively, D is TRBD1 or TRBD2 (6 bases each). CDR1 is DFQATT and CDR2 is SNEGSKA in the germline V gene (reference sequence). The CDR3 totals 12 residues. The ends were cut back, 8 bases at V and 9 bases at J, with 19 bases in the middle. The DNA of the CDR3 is TGCAGTTCACACTCTGAGGGGGGAGCCCAGTACTTC. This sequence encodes CSSHSEGGAQYF.

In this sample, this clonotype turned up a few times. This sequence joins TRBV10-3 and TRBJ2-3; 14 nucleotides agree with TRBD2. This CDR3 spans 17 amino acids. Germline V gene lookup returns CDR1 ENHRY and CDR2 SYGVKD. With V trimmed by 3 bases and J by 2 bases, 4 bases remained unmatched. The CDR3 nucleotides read TGTGCCATCAGTGACGGGACTAGCGGGGGCCTCACAGATACGCAGTATTTT. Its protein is CAISDGTSGGLTDTQYF.

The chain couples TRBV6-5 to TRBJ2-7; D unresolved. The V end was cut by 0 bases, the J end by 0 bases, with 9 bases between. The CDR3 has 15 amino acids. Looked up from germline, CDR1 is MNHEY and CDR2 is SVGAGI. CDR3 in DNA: TGTGCCAGCAGTTACTCGAGGCTGACCTCCTACGAGCAGTACTTC. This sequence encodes CASSYSRLTSYEQYF.

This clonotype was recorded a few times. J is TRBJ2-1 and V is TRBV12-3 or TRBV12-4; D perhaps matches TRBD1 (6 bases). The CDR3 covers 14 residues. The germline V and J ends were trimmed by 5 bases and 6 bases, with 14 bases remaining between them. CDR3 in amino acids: CASSVDRILNEQFF. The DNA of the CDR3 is TGTGCCAGCAGTGTTGACAGGATACTCAATGAGCAGTTCTTC.

The CDR3 bases are TGTGCCAGCAGCTTACAGCAGGGGGCTGGGGCCAACGTCCTGACTTTC. It is translated as CASSLQQGAGANVLTF. V and J are TRBV7-2 and TRBJ2-6; 7 bases are a match to TRBD1. Germline V gene sequence: CDR1 SGHTA, CDR2 FQGNSA. J lost 2 bases, V lost 2 bases, and 3 bases had no gene match. The CDR3 length is 16 residues.

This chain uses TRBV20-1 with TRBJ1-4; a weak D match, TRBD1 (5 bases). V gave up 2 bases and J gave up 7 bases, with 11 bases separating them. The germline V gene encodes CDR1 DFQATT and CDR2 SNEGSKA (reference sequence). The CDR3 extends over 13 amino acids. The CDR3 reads CSARRGEGEKLFF. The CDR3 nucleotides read TGCAGTGCTAGAAGGGGCGAGGGTGAAAAACTGTTTTTT.

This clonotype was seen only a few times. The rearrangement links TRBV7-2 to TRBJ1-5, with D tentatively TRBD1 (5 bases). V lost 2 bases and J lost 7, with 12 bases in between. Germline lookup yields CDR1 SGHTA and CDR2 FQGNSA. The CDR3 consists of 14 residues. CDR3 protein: CASSLNAGRQPQHF. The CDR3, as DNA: TGTGCCAGCAGCTTAAACGCAGGGAGGCAGCCCCAGCATTTT. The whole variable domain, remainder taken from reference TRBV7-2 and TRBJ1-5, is GAGVSQSPSNKVTEKGKDVELRCDPISGHTALYWYRQSLGQGLEFLIYFQGNSAPDKSGLPSDRFSAERTGGSVSTLTIQRTQQEDSAVYLCASSLNAGRQPQHFGDGTRLSIL.

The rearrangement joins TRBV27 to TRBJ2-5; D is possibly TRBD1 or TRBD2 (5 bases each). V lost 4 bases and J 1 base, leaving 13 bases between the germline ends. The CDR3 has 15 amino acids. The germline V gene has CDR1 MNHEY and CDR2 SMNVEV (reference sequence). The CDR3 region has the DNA TGTGCCAGCAGTTGGGGGTCCTTCAGCCAAGAGACCCAGTACTTC. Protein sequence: CASSWGSFSQETQYF.

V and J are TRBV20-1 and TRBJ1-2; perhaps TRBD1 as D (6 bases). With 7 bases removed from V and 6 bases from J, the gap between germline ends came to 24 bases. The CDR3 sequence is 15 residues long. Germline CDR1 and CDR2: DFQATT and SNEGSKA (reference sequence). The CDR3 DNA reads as TGCAGTGTTCGGGAGAAGGGGGGGGCGTCTGATGGCTACACCTTC. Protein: CSVREKGGASDGYTF.